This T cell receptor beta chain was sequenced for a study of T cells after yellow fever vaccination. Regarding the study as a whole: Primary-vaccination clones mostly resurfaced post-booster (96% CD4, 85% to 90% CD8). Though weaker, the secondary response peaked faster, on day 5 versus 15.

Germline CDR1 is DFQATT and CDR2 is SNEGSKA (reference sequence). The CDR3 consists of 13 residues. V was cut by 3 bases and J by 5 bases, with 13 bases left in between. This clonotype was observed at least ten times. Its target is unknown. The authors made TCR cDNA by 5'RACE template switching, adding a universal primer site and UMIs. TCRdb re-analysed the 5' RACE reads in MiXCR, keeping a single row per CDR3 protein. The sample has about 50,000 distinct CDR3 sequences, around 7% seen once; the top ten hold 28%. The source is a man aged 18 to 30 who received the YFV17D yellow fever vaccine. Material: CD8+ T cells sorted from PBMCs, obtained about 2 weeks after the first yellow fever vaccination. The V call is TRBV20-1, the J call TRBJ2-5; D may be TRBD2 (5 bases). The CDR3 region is CSASGISLETQYF. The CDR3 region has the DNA TGCAGTGCTAGCGGGATCTCTTTGGAGACCCAGTACTTC.